This T cell receptor (beta chain) was identified in a study of blood T cells in healthy people across ages. Turning to the study itself: About one barcoded beta molecule per two T cells came from capture by template switching.

The total RNA that was extracted per sample amounted to at least 5 micrograms. The trim removed 3 bases at V and 7 bases at J, leaving 7 bases unmatched. Germline V gene data show CDR1 as SGHRS and CDR2 as YFSETQ. This CDR3 is built from 16 residues. Alongside a J-beta primer mix, a sample-barcoded 5' primer served in a second PCR lasting about 7 to 12 cycles. Each CDR3 protein gets one entry after TCRdb re-called the 5' RACE reads with MiXCR. Among some 710,000 distinct CDR3 sequences listed, around half were seen once. Sample: blood. The chain recombines TRBV5-1 with TRBJ2-1; 13 bases agree with TRBD2. This clonotype originated in a man older than 75 in good health. The CDR3 reads CASSYGLAGVRNEQFF. CDR3 bases: TGCGCCAGCAGCTACGGACTAGCGGGAGTAAGGAATGAGCAGTTCTTC. Filled out from reference TRBV5-1 and TRBJ2-1, the complete variable domain reads KAGVTQTPRYLIKTRGQQVTLSCSPISGHRSVSWYQQTPGQGLQFLFEYFSETQRNKGNFPGRFSGRQFSNSRSEMNVSTLELGDSALYLCASSYGLAGVRNEQFFGPGTRLTVL.